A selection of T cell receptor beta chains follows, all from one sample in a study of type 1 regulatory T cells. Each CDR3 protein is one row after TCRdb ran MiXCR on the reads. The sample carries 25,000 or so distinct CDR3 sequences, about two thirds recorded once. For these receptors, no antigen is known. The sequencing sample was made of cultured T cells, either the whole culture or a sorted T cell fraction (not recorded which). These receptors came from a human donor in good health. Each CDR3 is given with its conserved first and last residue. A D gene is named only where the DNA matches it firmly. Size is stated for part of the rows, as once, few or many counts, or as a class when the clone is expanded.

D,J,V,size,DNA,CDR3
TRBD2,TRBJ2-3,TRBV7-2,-,TGTGCCAGCAGCTTGGGACTATCCACAGATACGCAGTATTTT,CASSLGLSTDTQYF
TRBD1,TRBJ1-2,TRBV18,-,TGTGCCAGCTCACCAAGCCGACAGGGAGGCTACACCTTC,CASSPSRQGGYTF
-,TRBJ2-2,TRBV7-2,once,TGTGCCAGCAGCTTAGCTATCGGGGAGCTGTTTTTT,CASSLAIGELFF
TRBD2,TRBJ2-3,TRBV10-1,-,TGCGCCAGCAGTGAGTCTCGCGGGGGGGCCTCTATGGGCACAGATACGCAGTATTTT,CASSESRGGASMGTDTQYF
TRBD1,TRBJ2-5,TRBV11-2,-,TGTGCCAGCAGCTTAGTCAGGGGGCGGGGGACCCAGTACTTC,CASSLVRGRGTQYF
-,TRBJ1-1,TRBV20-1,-,TGCAGTGCTAGACCTACAGGGATTACTGAAGCTTTCTTT,CSARPTGITEAFF
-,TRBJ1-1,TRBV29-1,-,TGCAGCGTTCGACGGGGGGCATCAGGAAACACTGAAGCTTTCTTT,CSVRRGASGNTEAFF
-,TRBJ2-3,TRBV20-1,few,TGCAGTGCTAGTTTCCTAGATGGTTCAGATACGCAGTATTTT,CSASFLDGSDTQYF
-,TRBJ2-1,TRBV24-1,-,TGTGCCACCAGTGAACCGGGTGTTGGGCAGTTCTTC,CATSEPGVGQFF
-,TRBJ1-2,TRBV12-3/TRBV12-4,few,TGTGCCAGCAGATCCTTCACAGGGAGCGGTGGCTACACCTTC,CASRSFTGSGGYTF
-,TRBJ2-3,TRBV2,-,TGTGCCAGCAGTGACAACGGCCTGAGCACAGATATGCAGTATTTT,CASSDNGLSTDMQYF
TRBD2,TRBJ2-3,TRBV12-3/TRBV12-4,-,TGTGCCAGCAGTGTTTATAGCGGGGGGCCTAGCACAGATACGCAGTATTTT,CASSVYSGGPSTDTQYF
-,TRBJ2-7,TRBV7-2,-,TGTGCCAGCAGCTTAGCCCCCGCCGCGGGCGGAGCCTACGAGCAGTACTTC,CASSLAPAAGGAYEQYF
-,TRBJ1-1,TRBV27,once,TGTGCCAGCAGTTTCGAGGCAGAGCACACTGAAGCTTTCTTT,CASSFEAEHTEAFF
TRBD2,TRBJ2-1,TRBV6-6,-,TGTGCCAGCAGCTATAGCGGGGGGGCCGGTGAGCAGTTCTTC,CASSYSGGAGEQFF
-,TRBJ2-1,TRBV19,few,TGTGCCAGTAGTATTGGCTCCTCCAATGAGCAGTTCTTC,CASSIGSSNEQFF
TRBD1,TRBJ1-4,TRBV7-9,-,TGTGCCAGCAGCTTCGGACAGGGGGCGAATGAAAAACTGTTTTTT,CASSFGQGANEKLFF
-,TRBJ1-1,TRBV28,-,TGTGCCAGCACGGACACCTTCATGAACACTGAAGCTTTCTTT,CASTDTFMNTEAFF
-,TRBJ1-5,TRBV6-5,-,TGTGCCAGCAGTTTCCGACGAGGACACAATCAGCCCCAGCATTTT,CASSFRRGHNQPQHF
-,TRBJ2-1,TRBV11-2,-,TGTGCCAGCAGCTTAGTCGGGGGGCCGACTGAGCAGTTCTTC,CASSLVGGPTEQFF
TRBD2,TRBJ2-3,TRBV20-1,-,TGCAGTGCTAGGGGGCGGGGGGGCCTAGATACGCAGTATTTT,CSARGRGGLDTQYF
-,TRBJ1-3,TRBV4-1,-,TGCGCCAGCAGCCTTTTCGCACAGAAGAGCTCTGGAAACACCATATATTTT,CASSLFAQKSSGNTIYF
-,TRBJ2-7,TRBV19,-,TGTGCCAGTAGTGGCGCCCGTGGGAGCTACGAGCAGTACTTC,CASSGARGSYEQYF
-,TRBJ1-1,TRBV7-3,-,TGTGCCAGCAGCTCACAGGGAGGGGTGGGCGGCACTGAAGCTTTCTTT,CASSSQGGVGGTEAFF
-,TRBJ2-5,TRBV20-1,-,TGCAGTGCTAGAAAGTGGGGAGAAGGGGAGACCCAGTACTTC,CSARKWGEGETQYF
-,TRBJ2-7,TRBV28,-,TGTGCCAGCAATTCCCTGAGGGGGGTGCCAGGTCTCTACGAGCAGTACTTC,CASNSLRGVPGLYEQYF
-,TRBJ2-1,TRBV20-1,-,TGCAGTGCCCCTGTGAAGGGACGAAGCTACAATGAGCAGTTCTTC,CSAPVKGRSYNEQFF
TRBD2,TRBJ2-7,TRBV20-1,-,TGCAGTGCACCGGATTCGGGGGGGGGCTCCTACGAGCAGTACTTC,CSAPDSGGGSYEQYF